The 7 T cell receptor beta chains below come from one sample, sequenced in a study of beta chain features in type 1 diabetes. Points from the study as a whole: Shorter TCRB CDR3s, moderately but significantly so, marked every one of the four CD4+ subsets in Type 1 diabetes patients.

As every portion of the isolated RNA was reverse transcribed, the sequencing read expressed TCRB transcripts. The table came from immunoSEQ multiplex PCR; TCRdb's copy has only in-frame clones and leaves some out. This table holds 100,000 to 150,000 clones, approximately 15% found once. Their specific antigens are unknown. Sequenced sample: central memory CD4+ T cells from blood. The source of these receptors is a man aged 18 to 35 with type 1 diabetes.

A word on this clone: Other DNA sequences in this specimen translate into the identical CDR3. The genes are TRBV29-1 and TRBJ2-7, with no clear D. V lost 6 bases and J lost 0, with 6 bases in between. CDR3 size: 11 residues. Germline CDR1 and CDR2: SQVTM and ANQGSEA. This CDR3 reads CSVLVSYEQYF. DNA of the CDR3: TGCAGCGTGCTCGTCTCCTACGAGCAGTACTTC.

This clone was found a few times. This chain links TRBV5-1 with TRBJ1-1; no clear D. Germline V CDR1 and CDR2: SGHRS, YFSETQ. V shed 6 bases and J shed 1 base, with 7 bases lying between them. CDR3 length: 12 residues. DNA of the CDR3: TGCGCCAGCATGGAAGGGAACACTGAAGCTTTCTTT. Encoded protein: CASMEGNTEAFF.

This clone turned up a few times. The V and J genes are TRBV19 and TRBJ2-3; maybe TRBD2 (5 bases). Per germline, CDR1 LNHDA and CDR2 SQIVND (reference sequence). CDR3 length equals 12 residues. Trimming stripped 6 bases from V and 5 bases from J, with 9 bases between. The CDR3 DNA reads as TGTGCCAGTAGGCAGGCGGGAGATACGCAGTATTTT. Translating gives CASRQAGDTQYF.

This clone was seen a handful of times. This chain uses TRBV15 with TRBJ2-3; D might be TRBD1 (6 bases). The CDR3 spans 15 residues. V was clipped by 0 bases and J by 5 bases, with 12 bases between them. CDR1 and CDR2 (germline): LNHNV, YYDKDF (reference sequence). CDR3 residues: CATSRDQGGGDTQYF. In nucleotides, the CDR3 is TGTGCCACCAGCAGAGATCAAGGGGGTGGAGATACGCAGTATTTT.

V gene TRBV29-1 combines with J gene TRBJ2-7, with D uncertain. This CDR3 is 11 amino acids long. Trimming pared 5 bases from V and 6 bases from J, leaving 11 bases between. The germline V gene encodes CDR1 SQVTM and CDR2 ANQGSEA. The CDR3 DNA follows: TGCAGCGTTCTCCACAGTCTCGAGCAGTACTTC. Encoded protein: CSVLHSLEQYF.

This clone was picked up a small number of times. The chain links TRBV30 to TRBJ2-3, with D perhaps matching TRBD2 (5 bases). Germline lookup yields CDR1 GTSNPN and CDR2 SVGIG (reference sequence). The germline V and J ends were trimmed by 0 bases and 6 bases, with 7 bases remaining between them. There are 12 residues in the CDR3. The CDR3 is CAWSVTGDTQYF. The CDR3 DNA reads TGTGCCTGGAGTGTAACGGGGGATACGCAGTATTTT. Full variable domain (rest looked up from reference TRBV30 and TRBJ2-3): SQTIHQWPATLVQPVGSPLSLECTVEGTSNPNLYWYRQAAGRGLQLLFYSVGIGQISSEVPQNLSASRPQDRQFILSSKKLLLSDSGFYLCAWSVTGDTQYFGPGTRLTVL.

This CDR3 is CSVDGTGEYF. For the CDR3, the DNA is TGCAGCGTTGACGGGACAGGAGAGTATTTT. This chain links TRBV29-1 with TRBJ2-3, with 8 bases fitting TRBD1. This CDR3 comprises 10 residues. Germline V CDR1 and CDR2: SQVTM, ANQGSEA. Losses at the gene ends were 3 bases for V and 13 bases for J; bases not matched to a gene: 3.